The rows below give T cell receptor beta chains drawn from one sample of a study of blood T cell repertoires in COVID-19. Clones were sequenced by immunoSEQ multiplex PCR, and TCRdb holds only the in-frame ones, with some missing. The sample lists a few hundred thousand clones; about 85% were seen once. What was sequenced was peripheral blood. Every receptor here comes from a man between 18 and 29 years old with active or convalescent COVID-19. Each CDR3 is given with its conserved first and last residue.

J,length,V,CDR3
TRBJ1-2,15,TRBV6-4,CASSRGTESLDGYTF
TRBJ2-2,18,TRBV9,CASSVGLSDRHSTGELFF
TRBJ2-7,16,TRBV19,CASSIGLAGAQYEQYF
TRBJ2-1,17,TRBV4-1,CASSLRRGADSYNEQFF
TRBJ2-7,13,TRBV27,CASSLSGRNEQYF
TRBJ1-2,17,TRBV25-1,CASSASSRDRGGYGYTF
TRBJ2-1,15,TRBV27,CASSLRRQGAFEQFF
TRBJ2-1,13,TRBV12-3/TRBV12-4,CASTRDSYNEQFF
TRBJ2-5,16,TRBV4-3,CASSQDFSTGQETQYF
TRBJ1-5,14,TRBV27,CASSLGTDKRPQHF
TRBJ2-1,15,TRBV6-6,CASSHVASGGHEQFF
TRBJ2-2,16,TRBV18,CASSPTSGSNTGELFF
TRBJ2-6,15,TRBV27,CASSLEGAGANVLTF
TRBJ1-5,13,TRBV28,CASRQVANQPQHF
TRBJ1-2,13,TRBV15,CATSRDQGYGYTF
TRBJ2-5,13,TRBV5-1,CASSFFPQETQYF
TRBJ1-1,13,TRBV7-9,CASSARGLNEAFF
TRBJ1-4,13,TRBV28,CASLDRGREKLFF
TRBJ2-3,14,TRBV6-6,CASRAGGTTDTQYF
TRBJ2-2,16,TRBV21-1,CASSKDLGFMAGELFF
TRBJ2-7,15,TRBV28,CASSNNRGFIGEQYF
TRBJ1-2,13,TRBV5-1,CASSFGSNYGYTF
TRBJ1-3,16,TRBV4-1,CASSQGREVPGNTIYF
TRBJ2-7,13,TRBV14,CASRFRDSYEQYF
TRBJ2-1,15,TRBV24-1,CATSDSGRWDNEQFF
TRBJ2-7,14,TRBV4-1,CASSPTSYNYEQYF
TRBJ2-7,13,TRBV2,CASRDRRSYEQYF
TRBJ1-2,14,TRBV5-6,CAGSLTGRGYGYTF
TRBJ2-3,15,TRBV6-6,CASSSGRGVTDTQYF
TRBJ1-1,14,TRBV7-9,CASSSRTGGTEAFF
TRBJ2-2,16,TRBV5-4,CASSIGGVVGTGELFF
TRBJ2-3,15,TRBV6-2/TRBV6-3,CASSPRLRFTDTQYF
TRBJ2-2,17,TRBV27,CASSLLPRTVNTGELFF
TRBJ1-1,15,TRBV10-3,CAISESGGSNTEAFF
TRBJ2-4,14,TRBV3-1/TRBV3-2,CASSQGRGGDIQYF
TRBJ2-7,17,TRBV5-1,CASSSGNGRTHRYEQYF
TRBJ2-5,13,TRBV10-2,CASSERGQETQYF
TRBJ1-2,15,TRBV7-9,CASSLASVYNYGYTF
TRBJ2-3,14,TRBV6-5,CASRHWEYTDTQYF
TRBJ2-1,14,TRBV13,CASSLGTIYNEQFF
TRBJ2-7,13,TRBV12-3/TRBV12-4,CASSSTSDYEQYF
TRBJ1-2,14,TRBV5-1,CASSRGTGYYGYTF
TRBJ2-7,16,TRBV28,CASSFRATGRRVEQYF
TRBJ2-1,14,TRBV15,CATSRRGLYNEQFF
TRBJ1-4,15,TRBV4-1,CASSQVGATNEKLFF
TRBJ2-7,16,TRBV2,CASRLYLREAGGEQYF
TRBJ1-2,13,TRBV5-1,CASSFSRGYGYTF
TRBJ1-6,15,TRBV7-2,CASSLVGGTNSPLHF
TRBJ2-7,16,TRBV4-1,CASSQVSGGEVLGQYF
TRBJ2-7,16,TRBV10-1,CASSESSLVSRYEQYF